The entry below gives a single T cell receptor (beta chain) sequence along with its context. This entry is derived from a study of blood T cell repertoires in COVID-19. Study-wide background: Nucleic acid was either cDNA or gDNA, and it came from T cells, B-cell-depleted T cells, or PBMCs.

Looked up from germline, CDR1 is MDHEN and CDR2 is SYDVKM. This CDR3 comprises 20 residues. V shed 2 bases and J shed 0 bases, with 20 bases lying between them. Clones were read by immunoSEQ multiplex PCR, and TCRdb kept only the in-frame ones, dropping some. The data hold hundreds of thousands of clones, with nearly 90% observed a single time. What was sequenced was PBMCs or T cells enriched from blood (not recorded which). The receptor was isolated from a woman aged 50 to 60 who had been exposed to COVID-19. This chain links TRBV28 with TRBJ1-6, with D perhaps TRBD1 (6 bases). The DNA of the CDR3 is TGTGCCAGCAGTTTAAGTCGACAGGCAGCTAGGAGCTCCTATAATTCACCCCTCCACTTT. This encodes CASSLSRQAARSSYNSPLHF.